The rows below give T cell receptor beta chains drawn from one sample of a study of cytomegalovirus exposure and HLA in healthy donors. TCRdb's copy holds only in-frame clones and misses some; the assay was immunoSEQ multiplex PCR. The sample lists approximately 120,000 clones; roughly 81% were seen once. Sequencing was carried out using PBMCs. Every receptor here comes from a woman in her thirties in good health and CMV-seronegative. Both conserved end residues are part of each CDR3. D genes are given only for firm matches. Where a row states a size, it is once, few, many or the class of an expanded clone; other rows omit it.

V gene: TRBV6-5
J gene: TRBJ2-7
D gene: NA
clone size: NA
CDR3 DNA: TGTGCCAGCAGTCGAACCATACTACCTACCTACGAGCAGTACTTC
CDR3 protein: CASSRTILPTYEQYF

V gene: TRBV4-1
J gene: TRBJ1-2
D gene: NA
clone size: NA
CDR3 DNA: TGCGCCAGCAGCCAAGATCATACAGGCCCTTTTAGGGGCTACACCTTC
CDR3 protein: CASSQDHTGPFRGYTF

V gene: TRBV11-3
J gene: TRBJ2-3
D gene: NA
clone size: once
CDR3 DNA: TGTGCCAGCAGCTTAGGGGCCTGGGAGAGAGAATCGGATACGCAGTATTTT
CDR3 protein: CASSLGAWERESDTQYF

V gene: TRBV7-6
J gene: TRBJ2-1
D gene: NA
clone size: NA
CDR3 DNA: TGTGCCAGCAGCCCTCTGGAGGGGGACTATCGAGAGCAGTTCTTC
CDR3 protein: CASSPLEGDYREQFF

V gene: TRBV10-2
J gene: TRBJ1-2
D gene: NA
clone size: NA
CDR3 DNA: TGCGCCAGCGGAGTTAACTATGGCTACACCTTC
CDR3 protein: CASGVNYGYTF

V gene: TRBV18
J gene: TRBJ1-1
D gene: NA
clone size: NA
CDR3 DNA: TGTGCCAGCTCACTACGGGCCGGGGACTGGGGATCTTTCTTT
CDR3 protein: CASSLRAGDWGSFF

V gene: TRBV5-1
J gene: TRBJ1-6
D gene: NA
clone size: NA
CDR3 DNA: TGCGCCAGCAGCTTGCTAGATAATTCACCCCTCCACTTT
CDR3 protein: CASSLLDNSPLHF

V gene: TRBV13
J gene: TRBJ1-1
D gene: NA
clone size: NA
CDR3 DNA: TGTGCCAGCAGTCCGGGTCGCACTGAAGCTTTCTTT
CDR3 protein: CASSPGRTEAFF

V gene: TRBV2
J gene: TRBJ2-1
D gene: TRBD2
clone size: NA
CDR3 DNA: TGTGCCAGCAGTGACATAGCGGGCGTTTACAATGAGCAGTTCTTC
CDR3 protein: CASSDIAGVYNEQFF

V gene: TRBV25-1
J gene: TRBJ1-3
D gene: TRBD1
clone size: NA
CDR3 DNA: TGTGCCAGTCAGGGGGGCAGTCCCTCTGGAAACACCATATATTTT
CDR3 protein: CASQGGSPSGNTIYF

V gene: TRBV9
J gene: TRBJ1-2
D gene: TRBD1
clone size: NA
CDR3 DNA: TGTGCCAGCAGCGTGTGGGACAGGGGCTACACCTTC
CDR3 protein: CASSVWDRGYTF

V gene: TRBV9
J gene: TRBJ2-1
D gene: NA
clone size: NA
CDR3 DNA: TGTGCCAGCAGCGTGTGGGGCCGCAATGAGCAGTTCTTC
CDR3 protein: CASSVWGRNEQFF

V gene: TRBV18
J gene: TRBJ1-5
D gene: TRBD1
clone size: few
CDR3 DNA: TGTGCCAGCTCACCTTATCAGGGGGTCGTGGAGCCCCAGCATTTT
CDR3 protein: CASSPYQGVVEPQHF

V gene: TRBV6-1
J gene: TRBJ1-2
D gene: TRBD1
clone size: NA
CDR3 DNA: TGTGCCAGCAAGTCAGGGGGAGGAGGGGACTATGGCTACACCTTC
CDR3 protein: CASKSGGGGDYGYTF

V gene: TRBV4-1
J gene: TRBJ1-1
D gene: NA
clone size: NA
CDR3 DNA: TGCGCCAGCAGCCAGATCGGGAACACTGAAGCTTTCTTT
CDR3 protein: CASSQIGNTEAFF

V gene: TRBV13
J gene: TRBJ2-7
D gene: TRBD1
clone size: NA
CDR3 DNA: TGTGCCAGCAGCCCCCGGACAGGTAACTACGAGCAGTACTTC
CDR3 protein: CASSPRTGNYEQYF

V gene: TRBV10-2
J gene: TRBJ1-1
D gene: TRBD1
clone size: NA
CDR3 DNA: TGCGCCACCCGAACAGGGGCGCTGGGAACTATGAACACTGAAGCTTTCTTT
CDR3 protein: CATRTGALGTMNTEAFF

V gene: TRBV6-1
J gene: TRBJ1-4
D gene: NA
clone size: NA
CDR3 DNA: TGTGCCAGCAGTTCGACAGCCCCTACTGAAAAACTGTTTTTT
CDR3 protein: CASSSTAPTEKLFF

V gene: TRBV5-1
J gene: TRBJ2-5
D gene: NA
clone size: NA
CDR3 DNA: TGCGCCAGCACACCGACTAGTGGAGAGACCCAGTACTTC
CDR3 protein: CASTPTSGETQYF

V gene: TRBV11-2
J gene: TRBJ2-1
D gene: TRBD2
clone size: once
CDR3 DNA: TGTGCCAGCAGCTTAGGGGGGAGGGCCCTCTACAATGAGCAGTTCTTC
CDR3 protein: CASSLGGRALYNEQFF

V gene: TRBV20-1
J gene: TRBJ2-7
D gene: NA
clone size: NA
CDR3 DNA: TGCAGTGCTACGAGAGCCTACGAGCAGTACTTC
CDR3 protein: CSATRAYEQYF

V gene: TRBV18
J gene: TRBJ2-3
D gene: NA
clone size: NA
CDR3 DNA: TGTGCCAGCTCACGACAAGCGGTGACAGATACGCAGTATTTT
CDR3 protein: CASSRQAVTDTQYF

V gene: TRBV7-8
J gene: TRBJ2-7
D gene: NA
clone size: NA
CDR3 DNA: TGTGCCAGCAGCTTACGTCTAGCCCTCGAGCAGTACTTC
CDR3 protein: CASSLRLALEQYF

V gene: TRBV9
J gene: TRBJ2-2
D gene: TRBD2
clone size: NA
CDR3 DNA: TGTGCCAGCAGCGCCCCCCTTGGGCGGGGGGGCAGTACCGGGGAGCTGTTTTTT
CDR3 protein: CASSAPLGRGGSTGELFF

V gene: TRBV6-5
J gene: TRBJ1-2
D gene: TRBD1
clone size: NA
CDR3 DNA: TGTGCCAGCAGTCTTAGTCCCGGGACAGGGAGGGGCTACACCTTC
CDR3 protein: CASSLSPGTGRGYTF

V gene: TRBV6-5
J gene: TRBJ1-3
D gene: NA
clone size: NA
CDR3 DNA: TGTGCCAGCAGTTACTCAGGGGTAACTGGAAACACCATATATTTT
CDR3 protein: CASSYSGVTGNTIYF

V gene: TRBV19
J gene: TRBJ1-1
D gene: NA
clone size: few
CDR3 DNA: TGTGCCAGTAGTATATCGGGGGGGCCGATCACTGAAGCTTTCTTT
CDR3 protein: CASSISGGPITEAFF

V gene: TRBV7-8
J gene: TRBJ1-1
D gene: TRBD1
clone size: NA
CDR3 DNA: TGTGCCAGCAGCTTATTGTCCGGACAGGGGACGGTAGCTTTCTTT
CDR3 protein: CASSLLSGQGTVAFF

V gene: TRBV13
J gene: TRBJ2-2
D gene: NA
clone size: NA
CDR3 DNA: TGTGCCAGCACGAAAGGGAGGACCGGGGAGCTGTTTTTT
CDR3 protein: CASTKGRTGELFF

V gene: TRBV5-4
J gene: TRBJ2-5
D gene: NA
clone size: NA
CDR3 DNA: TGTGCCAGCAGCGTCTTGGGGGCGGGGGCTGGCCAAGAGACCCAGTACTTC
CDR3 protein: CASSVLGAGAGQETQYF

V gene: TRBV7-3
J gene: TRBJ2-1
D gene: TRBD1
clone size: NA
CDR3 DNA: TGTGCCAGCAGCCCTCGACAGGGGTCGTACAATGAGCAGTTCTTC
CDR3 protein: CASSPRQGSYNEQFF

V gene: TRBV6-5
J gene: TRBJ1-3
D gene: NA
clone size: NA
CDR3 DNA: TGTGCCAGCAGTTACTCAATCCAAAACTCTGGAAACACCATATATTTT
CDR3 protein: CASSYSIQNSGNTIYF

V gene: TRBV5-1
J gene: TRBJ1-6
D gene: NA
clone size: NA
CDR3 DNA: TGCGCCAGCAGCTTGGGACAGCCGTCAGATTCACCCCTCCACTTT
CDR3 protein: CASSLGQPSDSPLHF

V gene: TRBV27
J gene: TRBJ1-4
D gene: NA
clone size: NA
CDR3 DNA: TGTGCCAGCAGTTTCTCCGACAGAAATGAAAAACTGTTTTTT
CDR3 protein: CASSFSDRNEKLFF

V gene: TRBV7-9
J gene: TRBJ1-4
D gene: NA
clone size: NA
CDR3 DNA: TGTGCCAGCAGCCAGGACAGCGAAAAACTGTTTTTT
CDR3 protein: CASSQDSEKLFF

V gene: TRBV5-1
J gene: TRBJ2-2
D gene: NA
clone size: NA
CDR3 DNA: TGCGCCAGCAGCGGAGGGACAGACTCTGGGTACGGGGAGCTGTTTTTT
CDR3 protein: CASSGGTDSGYGELFF

V gene: TRBV7-9
J gene: TRBJ2-4
D gene: NA
clone size: NA
CDR3 DNA: TGTGCCAGCAGCTTAGGACTAGGGGCCAGGCCAGCCAAAAACATTCAGTACTTC
CDR3 protein: CASSLGLGARPAKNIQYF

V gene: TRBV6-5
J gene: TRBJ1-2
D gene: TRBD1
clone size: NA
CDR3 DNA: TGTGCCAGCAGACGGACAGGCGGGGGCTACACCTTC
CDR3 protein: CASRRTGGGYTF

V gene: TRBV5-1
J gene: TRBJ1-2
D gene: TRBD1
clone size: NA
CDR3 DNA: TGCGCCAGCTTGGGACAGTCGGGTGGCTACACCTTC
CDR3 protein: CASLGQSGGYTF

V gene: TRBV19
J gene: TRBJ2-3
D gene: TRBD1
clone size: NA
CDR3 DNA: TGTGCCAGTAGTAGACAGGGGAGTTACACAGATACGCAGTATTTT
CDR3 protein: CASSRQGSYTDTQYF

V gene: TRBV19
J gene: TRBJ2-7
D gene: NA
clone size: NA
CDR3 DNA: TGTGCCAGTAGTATAACCCAGGGCCCCCCAGACGAGCAGTACTTC
CDR3 protein: CASSITQGPPDEQYF

V gene: TRBV5-1
J gene: TRBJ1-3
D gene: NA
clone size: NA
CDR3 DNA: TGCGCCAGCAGCTTGGGCAGGGTAGGGGCTGGAAACACCATATATTTT
CDR3 protein: CASSLGRVGAGNTIYF

V gene: TRBV9
J gene: TRBJ2-5
D gene: NA
clone size: NA
CDR3 DNA: TGTGCCAGCAGCGTAGCAGGGCAAGAGACCCAGTACTTC
CDR3 protein: CASSVAGQETQYF

V gene: TRBV7-2
J gene: TRBJ2-1
D gene: TRBD2
clone size: NA
CDR3 DNA: TGTGCCAGCAGCACACGGACTAGCAGCTCCTACAATGAGCAGTTCTTC
CDR3 protein: CASSTRTSSSYNEQFF

V gene: TRBV7-9
J gene: TRBJ2-1
D gene: NA
clone size: NA
CDR3 DNA: TGTGCCAGCAGCTTTACTACAGGGCCGAACAATGAGCAGTTCTTC
CDR3 protein: CASSFTTGPNNEQFF

V gene: TRBV18
J gene: TRBJ2-7
D gene: TRBD2
clone size: NA
CDR3 DNA: TGTGCCAGCCATGGCGGGAGTAGGACCTACGAGCAGTACTTC
CDR3 protein: CASHGGSRTYEQYF

V gene: TRBV18
J gene: TRBJ2-2
D gene: NA
clone size: NA
CDR3 DNA: TGTGCCAGCTCCGATGGGAGTACCGGGGAGCTGTTTTTT
CDR3 protein: CASSDGSTGELFF

V gene: TRBV6-4
J gene: TRBJ2-2
D gene: NA
clone size: NA
CDR3 DNA: TGTGCCAGCAGTGACTCGCTAGACACCGGGGAGCTGTTTTTT
CDR3 protein: CASSDSLDTGELFF

V gene: TRBV6-4
J gene: TRBJ2-3
D gene: NA
clone size: once
CDR3 DNA: TGTGCCAGCAGGGGCGACCTATACACAGATACGCAGTATTTT
CDR3 protein: CASRGDLYTDTQYF

V gene: TRBV30
J gene: TRBJ2-2
D gene: NA
clone size: NA
CDR3 DNA: TGTGCCTGGAGTGTAGTCCTCTCAGGGGCCCCATACACCGGGGAGCTGTTTTTT
CDR3 protein: CAWSVVLSGAPYTGELFF

V gene: TRBV2
J gene: TRBJ1-6
D gene: NA
clone size: once
CDR3 DNA: TGTGCCAGCAGACTAGATTATAATTCACCCCTCCACTTT
CDR3 protein: CASRLDYNSPLHF